Reported below is one TCR beta chain. Its antigen is unidentified. This sample is drawn from a study of cytomegalovirus exposure and HLA in healthy donors. Notes on the study in general: TCR beta chain V- and J-gene trimming was linked, in a later analysis, to a missense variant in DCLRE1C. Beyond CMV serostatus, there was no information to go on about immune exposure. The investigators catalogued 164 TCR beta chains as cytomegalovirus-associated.

This CDR3 spans 15 amino acids. The V end was cut by 6 bases, the J end by 0 bases, with 14 bases between. Germline CDR1 is MNHEY and CDR2 is SVGAGI. The PCR had 60 Vbeta and 13 Jbeta primers. The protocol was immunoSEQ multiplex PCR, while the TCRdb copy is restricted to in-frame clones and leaves out a portion. This sample yields approximately 150,000 clones, of which about 75% are seen a single time; 1.5% to 2% belongs to the top ten. V usage is TRBV6-5 and J usage is TRBJ1-1; D possibly corresponds to TRBD1 (6 bases). The sample comprised PBMCs. The clonotype originates from a woman in her 30s in good health and CMV-seronegative. The CDR3 DNA follows: TGTGCCAGCAGCTTAAACAGGGCCATGAACACTGAAGCTTTCTTT. This translates into CASSLNRAMNTEAFF.